One T cell receptor beta chain is described in this entry. Clones were read by immunoSEQ multiplex PCR, and TCRdb kept only the in-frame ones, dropping some. The profile shows roughly 710,000 clones, 80% to 90% of them singletons. This sample was taken from a study of shared T cell receptors in the human thymus. The CDR3 runs 15 residues. CDR1 and CDR2 (germline): SGDLS, YYNGEE. V lost 4 bases, J lost 8 bases, and 13 bases stayed unmatched. This sample was also put to use in a study of human thymus T cells. That source notes: Thymic and blood repertoires seemed to favor certain V and J genes. Thymic repertoires overlap heavily among unrelated individuals, related research has reported.

This TCR was sampled from a girl under three years old with a congenital heart defect. This rearrangement joins TRBV9 to TRBJ1-2, with 8 positions matching TRBD1. Material: thymocytes. The CDR3 spells CASSPGTGQHWGYTF. The CDR3, as DNA: TGTGCCAGCAGCCCAGGGACAGGACAGCACTGGGGCTACACCTTC.